This TCR beta chain was sequenced in a study of CD4 and CD8 cells across lung adenocarcinoma regions. Samples came from patients with localized non-small cell lung adenocarcinoma. By sample share, this clonotype is medium-sized. V was clipped by 4 bases and J by 1 base, with 20 bases between them. The CDR3 extends over 17 amino acids. Germline CDR1 and CDR2: SGHTA and FQGNSA. Each CDR3 protein gets one entry after TCRdb re-called the PCR reads with MiXCR. The data show fewer than 10,000 distinct CDR3 sequences, with 45% to 60% seen just once and about a fifth held by the top ten. The sequence was obtained from a female donor with lung adenocarcinoma. The CD4 and CD8 labels of this study may be unreliable. Sample: CD8+ T cells from the center of a lung tumor. The V and J genes are TRBV7-2 and TRBJ2-7; maybe TRBD1 (6 bases). This CDR3 is CASSSYPPADSSYEQYF. CDR3 coding DNA: TGTGCCAGCAGCTCCTACCCCCCAGCGGACAGTTCCTACGAGCAGTACTTC.